The entry that follows covers one T cell receptor beta chain sequence. The antigen remains undetermined. Reverse transcribed after extraction, RNA yielded cDNA as the sequencing template. Sequenced by immunoSEQ multiplex PCR; TCRdb stores in-frame clones only, minus some. The sample holds fewer than 200,000 clones, around 60% seen once. Specified treatment: oral pan-JAK inhibitor, 5-10 mg twice daily. CD4+ and CD8+ T cells were sorted from PBMCs stained for CD3, CD4 and CD8. These data originate in a study of CD8+ T cells in alopecia areata. Points from the study as a whole: Scalp clonality decreased significantly with tofacitinib, and so did expanded CD8+ clones among the top 100.

The source of this sequence is a human donor with alopecia areata. Here the sequenced sample was CD8+ T cells sorted from blood, taken at week 24, from a patient treated with tofacitinib.

As DNA, the CDR3 is TGTGCCAGCAGCTTGAGGGGACAGCCGTTCGGGTCCGGGGAGCTGTTTTTT. Its protein is CASSLRGQPFGSGELFF. The J gene is TRBJ2-2, the V gene TRBV5-6; 7 bases map to TRBD1. This CDR3 comprises 17 residues. Trimming took 1 base from V and 6 from J; bases not matched to a gene: 12. Germline assignment: CDR1 SGHDT and CDR2 YYEEEE.